The 26 T cell receptor beta chains below were found in one sample sequenced in a study of cytomegalovirus exposure and HLA in healthy donors. This table comes from immunoSEQ multiplex PCR, and its TCRdb copy is limited to in-frame clones, with some not included. The sample lists about 160,000 clones; about 86% were seen once. Sequences were obtained from PBMCs. Receptor source: a woman aged 25 to 39 in good health and CMV-seronegative.

This clone has only a few counts. This sequence joins TRBV10-3 and TRBJ2-7; a weak D match, TRBD2 (6 bases). CDR3 size: 12 residues. Germline lookup yields CDR1 ENHRY and CDR2 SYGVKD. Trimming cost V 11 bases and J 0 bases, with 11 bases left between them. CDR3 sequence reads: CAVGGNSYEQYF. DNA for the CDR3: TGTGCCGTGGGCGGGAACTCCTACGAGCAGTACTTC.

The genes are TRBV27 and TRBJ2-7; maybe TRBD2 (6 bases). The CDR3 extends over 16 amino acids. Germline V gene sequence: CDR1 MNHEY, CDR2 SMNVEV (reference sequence). Trimming left V 5 bases short and J 2 bases short, with 19 bases between. CDR3 DNA: TGTGCCAGCAGTCCGCGGGCGGGACTTGGGGCCTACGAGCAGTACTTC. Amino acid sequence: CASSPRAGLGAYEQYF.

The CDR3 region is CASSVQGAQETQYF. The CDR3 DNA sequence: TGTGCCAGCAGCGTCCAGGGGGCCCAAGAGACCCAGTACTTC. V and J are TRBV7-8 and TRBJ2-5, with TRBD1 matching 8 bases. V shed 5 bases and J 1 base; nucleotides not matched to a gene: 3. The V gene's germline CDR1 is SGHVS and CDR2 FQNEAQ. CDR3 length equals 14 residues.

The gene calls are TRBV5-6 and TRBJ1-1, with a tentative D call TRBD1 (5 bases). The V end lost 0 bases, the J end lost 0 bases, and 15 bases lay between the germline ends. Germline CDR1 is SGHDT and CDR2 is YYEEEE. This CDR3 has 17 residues. CDR3 sequence (DNA): TGTGCCAGCAGCTTGGTTTCAGGGAGGGCCATGAACACTGAAGCTTTCTTT. This translates into CASSLVSGRAMNTEAFF. Supplemented by reference TRBV5-6 and TRBJ1-1, the full variable domain reads DAGVTQSPTHLIKTRGQQVTLRCSPKSGHDTVSWYQQALGQGPQFIFQYYEEEERQRGNFPDRFSGHQFPNYSSELNVNALLLGDSALYLCASSLVSGRAMNTEAFFGQGTRLTVV.

The chain is built from TRBV5-1 and TRBJ2-5, with TRBD1 as a possible D gene (6 bases). The V and J ends lost 5 bases and 2 bases respectively, with 19 bases between them. The CDR3 sequence is 16 residues long. Germline V gives CDR1 SGHRS, CDR2 YFSETQ. This CDR3 is CASSRTPGHVQETQYF. The DNA of the CDR3 is TGCGCCAGCAGTCGAACACCGGGACATGTTCAAGAGACCCAGTACTTC. Full variable domain (outside the CDR3, taken from reference TRBV5-1 and TRBJ2-5): KAGVTQTPRYLIKTRGQQVTLSCSPISGHRSVSWYQQTPGQGLQFLFEYFSETQRNKGNFPGRFSGRQFSNSRSEMNVSTLELGDSALYLCASSRTPGHVQETQYFGPGTRLLVL.

This chain connects TRBV4-2 to TRBJ1-6, with D tentatively TRBD1 (5 bases). Trimming took off 0 bases at V and 7 bases at J, with 16 bases between the two ends. The germline V gene encodes CDR1 LGHNA and CDR2 YNFKEQ. This CDR3 has 17 residues. The CDR3 nucleotides are TGTGCCAGCAGCCAAGATAAACCAGGGAGGAAAAATTCACCCCTCCACTTT. The encoded protein is CASSQDKPGRKNSPLHF.

This sequence joins TRBV7-6 and TRBJ1-2; tentatively, D is TRBD1 (5 bases). This CDR3 is 13 amino acids long. V shed 1 base and J shed 4 bases, with 7 bases lying between them. Germline V gene data show CDR1 as SGHVS and CDR2 as FNYEAQ. CDR3 DNA: TGTGCCAGCAGCTTAGGACAGCGCTATGGCTACACCTTC. This encodes CASSLGQRYGYTF.

The rearrangement joins TRBV29-1 to TRBJ2-2, with D hard to call. CDR1 and CDR2 from the germline V gene are SQVTM and ANQGSEA. The CDR3 sequence is 12 residues long. Between the trimmed V and J ends, which lost 6 bases and 2 bases, there was a span of 7 bases. The CDR3 nucleotides are TGCAGCGTGAGCTTAAACACCGGGGAGCTGTTTTTT. Protein sequence: CSVSLNTGELFF.

This sequence joins TRBV12-5 and TRBJ2-3; D may be TRBD1 (6 bases). This CDR3 is 15 amino acids long. Germline CDR1 reads LGHNT; CDR2 reads FRNRAP. With 5 bases removed from V and 1 base from J, the gap between germline ends came to 13 bases. As DNA, the CDR3 is TGTGCTAGTGGTATCGGGACAACTCGCACAGATACGCAGTATTTT. Its translation is CASGIGTTRTDTQYF. Full variable domain (remainder filled in from reference TRBV12-5 and TRBJ2-3): DARVTQTPRHKVTEMGQEVTMRCQPILGHNTVFWYRQTMMQGLELLAYFRNRAPLDDSGMPKDRFSAEMPDATLATLKIQPSEPRDSAVYFCASGIGTTRTDTQYFGPGTRLTVL.

This clone was observed a few times. CDR3 residues: CASSFGQGLRGYTF. The CDR3 bases are TGCGCCAGCAGCTTCGGACAGGGCCTAAGGGGCTACACCTTC. V usage is TRBV5-1 and J usage is TRBJ1-2, with TRBD1 matching 8 bases. This CDR3 contains 14 residues. V lost 2 bases and J lost 8; bases outside the gene matches: 8. CDR1 and CDR2 (germline): SGHRS, YFSETQ.

This clone was seen just once. This chain connects TRBV4-3 to TRBJ2-2; 7 bases fit TRBD1. After removal of 3 bases from V and 3 bases from J, the junction contained 7 bases not matched to a gene. The length of the CDR3 is 16 residues. Germline V lookup: CDR1 LGHNA, CDR2 YSLEER. CDR3 protein: CASSQGIQGDTGELFF. In DNA form, the CDR3 reads TGCGCCAGCAGCCAGGGGATCCAGGGGGACACCGGGGAGCTGTTTTTT.

The chain uses TRBV9 and TRBJ2-7; the match to TRBD2 covers 9 bases. Unmatched junction bases numbered 21, after V lost 4 bases and J lost 7 bases. Germline V CDR1 and CDR2: SGDLS, YYNGEE. The length of the CDR3 is 18 residues. The CDR3 DNA follows: TGTGCCAGCAGCCTGGGGACGGTCGGAGTAGCGGGAGACTCTGAGCAGTACTTC. Translated: CASSLGTVGVAGDSEQYF.

CDR3 in amino acids: CSVAGQGAREYGYTF. CDR3 nucleotides: TGCAGCGTGGCGGGACAGGGGGCGCGGGAGTATGGCTACACCTTC. The rearrangement uses TRBV29-1 and TRBJ1-2; 12 bases match TRBD1. Germline values: CDR1 SQVTM, CDR2 ANQGSEA. The CDR3 is 15 residues long. V lost 6 bases to trimming and J lost 5 bases; unmatched junction nucleotides: 10.

The chain combines TRBV9 with TRBJ2-1, with 13 bases that match TRBD2. CDR3 size: 16 residues. CDR1 SGDLS and CDR2 YYNGEE come from the germline V gene. After removal of 4 bases from V and 4 bases from J, the junction contained 5 bases not matched to a gene. Here the CDR3 DNA reads TGTGCCAGCAGCCCCCGACTAGCGGGAGGTTACAATGAGCAGTTCTTC. It codes for CASSPRLAGGYNEQFF.

The rearrangement joins TRBV11-2 to TRBJ1-1; D remains ambiguous. Per the germline V gene, CDR1 is SGHAT and CDR2 is FQNNGV. The V and J ends lost 5 bases and 0 bases respectively, with 10 bases between them. CDR3 length equals 14 residues. CDR3: CASSQRELNTEAFF. CDR3 coding DNA: TGTGCCAGCAGCCAAAGGGAGTTGAACACTGAAGCTTTCTTT.

A remark on this clone: Other DNA sequences from this sample encode an identical CDR3 as well. The V gene is TRBV6-6, the J gene TRBJ1-1; D not resolved. V gave up 0 bases and J gave up 2 bases, with 7 bases separating them. The CDR3 length is 14 residues. Germline V gene sequence: CDR1 MNHNY, CDR2 SVGAGI (reference sequence). CDR3 amino acids: CASSYSGRNTEAFF. CDR3 DNA sequence: TGTGCCAGCAGTTACTCTGGGCGTAACACTGAAGCTTTCTTT.

The rearrangement uses TRBV6-5 and TRBJ1-2; 11 bases fit TRBD1. The CDR3 is made up of 15 amino acids. After removal of 6 bases from V and 8 bases from J, the junction contained 11 bases not matched to a gene. Germline loops: CDR1 MNHEY, CDR2 SVGAGI. The CDR3 protein is CASSLEGQGARGYTF. CDR3 sequence (DNA): TGTGCCAGCAGCCTCGAAGGACAGGGGGCGCGGGGCTACACCTTC.

In DNA form, the CDR3 reads TGTGCCAGCAGCTTGTTCCAGGGGGTAAACGAAAAACTGTTTTTT. Translating it yields CASSLFQGVNEKLFF. The gene calls are TRBV5-6 and TRBJ1-4; 7 nucleotides agree with TRBD1. Trimming cost V 1 base and J 8 bases; bases outside gene matches: 8. Germline V CDR1 and CDR2: SGHDT, YYEEEE. CDR3 size: 15 residues.

The chain links TRBV7-6 to TRBJ1-1, with D maybe TRBD1 (5 bases). V lost 5 bases to trimming and J lost 2 bases, with 24 bases between them. Germline values: CDR1 SGHVS, CDR2 FNYEAQ. CDR3 length: 18 amino acids. The CDR3 loop is CASSDSTAVKHPNTEAFF. CDR3 coding DNA: TGTGCCAGCAGCGATTCGACAGCAGTGAAGCACCCCAACACTGAAGCTTTCTTT.

CDR3 loop: CASSLAGAGTGELFF. The CDR3 region has the DNA TGTGCCAGCAGCTTAGCGGGGGCTGGAACCGGGGAGCTGTTTTTT. The chain carries TRBV5-6 and TRBJ2-2; the match to TRBD2 covers 8 bases. V gave up 2 bases and J gave up 5 bases; unmatched junction bases: 5. This CDR3 comprises 15 residues. CDR1 and CDR2 from the germline V gene are SGHDT and YYEEEE.

This clone was detected once. The gene calls are TRBV5-8 and TRBJ2-7; D ambiguous. CDR3 size: 14 residues. Trimming stripped 0 bases from V and 5 bases from J, with 12 bases between. CDR1 and CDR2 from the germline V gene are SGHTS and YDEGEE. The CDR3 DNA reads TGTGCCAGCAGCTTGGGTGGGCGACGCAACGAGCAGTACTTC. Amino acids: CASSLGGRRNEQYF.

The V and J genes are TRBV4-3 and TRBJ1-5; D uncertain. The V end lost 0 bases, the J end lost 1 base, and 10 bases lay between the germline ends. Germline V CDR1 and CDR2: LGHNA, YSLEER. The CDR3 is made up of 16 amino acids. The CDR3 DNA sequence: TGCGCCAGCAGCCAAGAATTGGTCCCAAGCAATCAGCCCCAGCATTTT. Translated: CASSQELVPSNQPQHF.

This clone appeared a single time. V is TRBV15 and J is TRBJ2-2; 9 bases fit TRBD2. Germline V lookup: CDR1 LNHNV, CDR2 YYDKDF (reference sequence). The CDR3 totals 15 residues. V trimming: 6 bases; J trimming: 8 bases; junction bases outside the gene matches: 10. The CDR3 DNA sequence: TGTGCCACCAGAATAGCGGGAGAAGGGTTTGGGGAGCTGTTTTTT. Encoded protein: CATRIAGEGFGELFF.

This sequence joins TRBV5-6 and TRBJ1-5, with unresolved D. V gave up 4 bases and J gave up 0 bases, with 14 bases separating them. This CDR3 contains 16 residues. The germline V gene encodes CDR1 SGHDT and CDR2 YYEEEE. DNA for the CDR3: TGTGCCAGCAGCCCTCGAGCGGGAGGTAGCAATCAGCCCCAGCATTTT. Translated: CASSPRAGGSNQPQHF.

The rearrangement joins TRBV14 to TRBJ2-2; the match to TRBD1 covers 8 bases. V shed 3 bases, J shed 4 bases, and the junction held 7 bases outside the gene matches. CDR3 length: 16 residues. In germline, CDR1 is SGHDN, CDR2 FVKESK. CDR3 DNA: TGTGCCAGCAGCCACCTGGACAGGGCAGTCACCGGGGAGCTGTTTTTT. This encodes CASSHLDRAVTGELFF. The full variable domain, with the rest looked up from reference TRBV14 and TRBJ2-2, is EAGVTQFPSHSVIEKGQTVTLRCDPISGHDNLYWYRRVMGKEIKFLLHFVKESKQDESGMPNNRFLAERTGGTYSTLKVQPAELEDSGVYFCASSHLDRAVTGELFFGEGSRLTVL.

This clone was seen more than once but under ten times. The chain links TRBV9 to TRBJ1-6; tentative D call: TRBD1 (6 bases). This CDR3 spans 15 amino acids. Trimming removed 3 bases at V and 7 bases at J, with 14 bases between. Per the germline V gene, CDR1 is SGDLS and CDR2 is YYNGEE. The CDR3 nucleotides are TGTGCCAGCAGCGGGGGACGGGGGGCAAATTCACCCCTCCACTTT. Protein sequence: CASSGGRGANSPLHF.